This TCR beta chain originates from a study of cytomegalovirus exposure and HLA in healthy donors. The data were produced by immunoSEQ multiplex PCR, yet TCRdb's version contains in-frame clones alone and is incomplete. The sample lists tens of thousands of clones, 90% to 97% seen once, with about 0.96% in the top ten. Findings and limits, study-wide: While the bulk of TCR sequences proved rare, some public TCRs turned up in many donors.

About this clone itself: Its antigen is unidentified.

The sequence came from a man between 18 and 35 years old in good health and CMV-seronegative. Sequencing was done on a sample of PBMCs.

This chain's CDR3 is CASNGRGVYNEQFF. CDR3 sequence (DNA): TGTGCCAGCAACGGGAGGGGGGTCTACAATGAGCAGTTCTTC. The V call is TRBV7-2, the J call TRBJ2-1; 8 nucleotides match TRBD2. The CDR3 runs 14 residues. The trim removed 7 bases at V and 3 bases at J, leaving 5 bases unmatched. The germline CDR1 and CDR2 sequences are SGHTA and FQGNSA.